Here is one TCR beta chain with its context. CDR3 length: 13 residues. V dropped 2 bases and J dropped 5 bases, with 7 bases sitting between them. Germline V lookup: CDR1 SGHAT, CDR2 FQDESV (reference sequence). Recovered status in Cohort 3 required two negative PCRs, clearance, or symptom resolution. Source study methods: Estimation of nucleated cell counts relied on the amplification of reference gene primers. Method: immunoSEQ multiplex PCR; TCRdb's copy keeps in-frame clones and lacks some. For V, J and clone size, that table is used; D and trimming come from the DNA. Of 130,000 to 150,000 clones in the sample, 85% to 90% were seen once. The data are from a study of blood T cell repertoires in COVID-19. Study in general: Acute and convalescent COVID-19 samples came from the United States, Italy and Spain. From T cells, B-cell-depleted T cells, or PBMCs came the material, which was cDNA or gDNA.

The gene calls are TRBV11-1 and TRBJ2-1, with D uncertain. This receptor was identified in a man aged 55 to 69 who had recovered from COVID-19. The specimen sequenced was PBMCs or T cells enriched from blood (not recorded which). The CDR3 DNA follows: TGTGCCAGCAGCTTATCTCCCGACAATGAGCAGTTCTTC. It is translated as CASSLSPDNEQFF.